The 30 T cell receptor beta chains reported below all come from one sample, sequenced in a study of blood T cell repertoires in COVID-19. Clones were read by immunoSEQ multiplex PCR, and TCRdb kept only the in-frame ones, dropping some. The data show 75,000 to 95,000 clones, roughly four fifths seen once. Sequenced: peripheral blood. All receptors come from a human donor in a cohort sampled during active COVID-19.

There are a few counts of this clone. The chain recombines TRBV10-2 with TRBJ2-7; possible D gene TRBD1, 5 bases. In germline, CDR1 is WSHSY, CDR2 SAAADI. The V and J ends lost 3 bases and 5 bases respectively, with 5 bases between them. The CDR3 is 11 residues long. Here the CDR3 reads CASSEQDEQYF. CDR3 sequence (DNA): TGCGCCAGCAGTGAACAGGACGAGCAGTACTTC.

The genes are TRBV9 and TRBJ2-7; possibly TRBD2 for D (6 bases). The CDR3 loop spans 13 amino acids. Germline loops: CDR1 SGDLS, CDR2 YYNGEE. Trimming removed 4 bases at V and 6 bases at J, with 14 bases between. CDR3 sequence (DNA): TGTGCCAGCAGCCCGGGACTTGGCCGCGAGCAGTACTTC. Translation: CASSPGLGREQYF.

The rearrangement uses TRBV5-4 and TRBJ2-3; 12 bases fit TRBD2. Germline CDR1 SGHNT, CDR2 YYREEE (reference sequence). Losses at the gene ends were 0 bases for V and 0 bases for J; bases not matched to a gene: 5. This CDR3 contains 18 residues. The CDR3 DNA follows: TGTGCCAGCAGCTTGGGTCTAGCGGGGGGGGTTAGCACAGATACGCAGTATTTT. Its translation is CASSLGLAGGVSTDTQYF.

CDR3 sequence: CASSGTGQPNQPQHF. DNA for the CDR3: TGTGCCAGCTCGGGGACGGGACAGCCTAATCAGCCCCAGCATTTT. J is TRBJ1-5 and V is TRBV18, with 7 bases matching TRBD1. The CDR3 is 15 amino acids. CDR1 and CDR2 (germline): KGHSH, LQKENI. Losses at the gene ends were 6 bases for V and 4 bases for J; bases not matched to a gene: 9.

The chain combines TRBV7-6 with TRBJ1-6, with D possibly TRBD1 on 6 matching bases. V lost 6 bases and J 7 bases, leaving 10 bases between the germline ends. Germline V gene sequence: CDR1 SGHVS, CDR2 FNYEAQ. This CDR3 comprises 13 residues. CDR3 DNA sequence: TGTGCCAGCAGTGACAGGCCAAATTCACCCCTCCACTTT. It encodes CASSDRPNSPLHF.

V gene TRBV5-6 combines with J gene TRBJ1-1; D remains unclear. The CDR3 has 13 residues. Germline V gives CDR1 SGHDT, CDR2 YYEEEE. Trimming stripped 1 base from V and 4 bases from J, with 8 bases between. The CDR3 loop is CASSLNMFTEAFF. In DNA form, the CDR3 reads TGTGCCAGCAGCTTGAATATGTTCACTGAAGCTTTCTTT.

The chain couples TRBV29-1 to TRBJ2-1; no definite D call. With 7 bases removed from V and 2 bases from J, the gap between germline ends came to 12 bases. CDR3 size: 13 residues. The germline V gene encodes CDR1 SQVTM and CDR2 ANQGSEA. CDR3 region: CSGGTVAYNEQFF. CDR3 DNA: TGCAGCGGGGGAACAGTGGCCTACAATGAGCAGTTCTTC.

This chain links TRBV19 with TRBJ2-7; D is undetermined. This CDR3 has 16 residues. Germline CDR1 reads LNHDA; CDR2 reads SQIVND (reference sequence). Trimming pared 2 bases from V and 0 bases from J, leaving 14 bases between. CDR3: CASSIKRVSSSYEQYF. In DNA form, the CDR3 reads TGTGCCAGTAGTATAAAACGGGTCTCAAGCTCCTACGAGCAGTACTTC.

The J gene is TRBJ1-1, the V gene TRBV5-1, with a possible D match to TRBD1 (5 bases). V dropped 4 bases and J dropped 3 bases, with 13 bases sitting between them. The CDR3 is made up of 14 amino acids. CDR1 SGHRS and CDR2 YFSETQ come from the germline V gene. The CDR3 loop is CASSPGGEDTEAFF. Written as DNA, the CDR3 is TGCGCCAGCAGCCCGGGAGGGGAGGACACTGAAGCTTTCTTT.

This clone was seen a single time. The chain recombines TRBV7-9 with TRBJ1-4; 10 bases are a match to TRBD1. This CDR3 region has 16 residues. Germline V CDR1 and CDR2: SEHNR, FQNEAQ (reference sequence). Unmatched junction bases numbered 7, after V lost 5 bases and J lost 4 bases. The DNA of the CDR3 is TGTGCCAGCAGCCCGGGACAGGGGTTTGGTAATGAAAAACTGTTTTTT. Translated: CASSPGQGFGNEKLFF.

A word on this clone: The same CDR3 also results from other DNA sequences found in this sample. The chain recombines TRBV2 with TRBJ2-2, with D unresolved. The CDR3 contains 14 residues. V was clipped by 2 bases and J by 5 bases, with 9 bases between them. Germline V gives CDR1 SNHLY, CDR2 FYNNEI. Here the CDR3 reads CASSETRSTGELFF. The CDR3, as DNA: TGTGCCAGCAGTGAAACCAGGTCGACCGGGGAGCTGTTTTTT.

The chain uses TRBV2 and TRBJ2-3; 11 bases line up with TRBD2. V shed 6 bases, J shed 2 bases, and the junction held 13 bases outside the gene matches. From germline, CDR1 is SNHLY and CDR2 FYNNEI. The CDR3 runs to 18 residues. CDR3 in amino acids: CASSRLAGTPLSTDTQYF. The CDR3 nucleotides read TGTGCCAGCAGCCGACTAGCGGGGACCCCCCTGTCCACAGATACGCAGTATTTT.

A few counts support this clone. The chain recombines TRBV27 with TRBJ2-3; 8 bases align to TRBD1. J was trimmed by 2 bases and V by 6 bases; bases with no gene match: 10. CDR3 size: 16 residues. The germline V gene encodes CDR1 MNHEY and CDR2 SMNVEV (reference sequence). CDR3 sequence (DNA): TGTGCCAGCAGAACCGCAGGGGGCCTTTTCACAGATACGCAGTATTTT. This sequence encodes CASRTAGGLFTDTQYF.

V usage is TRBV5-4 and J usage is TRBJ2-7; 9 bases line up with TRBD1. The CDR3 is 14 amino acids. With 4 bases clipped from V and 4 bases from J, the junction kept 6 bases outside the gene matches. Per the germline V gene, CDR1 is SGHNT and CDR2 is YYREEE (reference sequence). The CDR3 loop reads CASSVTGGAYEQYF. The CDR3 DNA follows: TGTGCCAGCAGCGTTACAGGGGGCGCGTACGAGCAGTACTTC.

This clone was observed once. This rearrangement joins TRBV5-4 to TRBJ1-2; possible D gene TRBD1, 6 bases. The CDR3 is 13 residues long. Deletions cut 0 bases from V and 4 bases from J, with 7 bases between. Germline V lookup: CDR1 SGHNT, CDR2 YYREEE (reference sequence). This CDR3 reads CASSLDRVYGYTF. The CDR3 DNA is TGTGCCAGCAGCTTGGACAGGGTCTATGGCTACACCTTC.

Comment on this clone: The DNA is left out, because the CDR3 cannot be placed on it with certainty; the CDR3 is given as TCRdb lists it. The chain couples TRBV9 to TRBJ2-1; the table's D gene call, TRBD1, was not cross checked with the DNA. Germline V gives CDR1 SGDLS, CDR2 YYNGEE. The CDR3 extends over 16 residues, inclusive of both ends. The CDR3: CASSPFGPGAPNEQFF.

V gene TRBV27 combines with J gene TRBJ2-1, with 9 bases fitting TRBD1. Germline values: CDR1 MNHEY, CDR2 SMNVEV (reference sequence). With 5 bases clipped from V and 8 bases from J, the junction kept 7 bases outside the gene matches. The CDR3 is made up of 14 amino acids. CDR3 bases: TGTGCCAGCAGTACCCGGGACAGGGTCGATGAGCAGTTCTTC. Protein product: CASSTRDRVDEQFF.

This clone was counted only a few times. This chain connects TRBV6-1 to TRBJ2-5; unclear D gene. Per the germline V gene, CDR1 is MNHNS and CDR2 is SASEGT. The V end was cut by 0 bases, the J end by 4 bases, with 9 bases between. The CDR3 spans 14 residues. Here the CDR3 reads CASSEAHSGETQYF. For the CDR3, the DNA is TGTGCCAGCAGTGAAGCCCACAGTGGAGAGACCCAGTACTTC.

The rearrangement uses TRBV10-1 and TRBJ1-2; D is unclear. Trimming cost V 4 bases and J 0 bases, with 21 bases left between them. The CDR3 runs to 18 residues. The germline V gene encodes CDR1 WNHNN and CDR2 SYGVQD (reference sequence). CDR3 DNA: TGCGCCAGCAGTGTGGTAGCCGGAGTGGTATGGACTAACTATGGCTACACCTTC. It is translated as CASSVVAGVVWTNYGYTF.

In this sample, this clone turned up many times. V and J are TRBV30 and TRBJ1-5; D is possibly TRBD1 (6 bases). Germline assignment: CDR1 GTSNPN and CDR2 SVGIG (reference sequence). Trimming shortened V by 2 bases and J by 5 bases, and 10 bases separated the two germline ends. The CDR3 covers 13 residues. The CDR3 spells CAWSLGTHQPQHF. CDR3 nucleotides: TGTGCCTGGAGTCTCGGGACACATCAGCCCCAGCATTTT.

The V and J genes are TRBV6-1 and TRBJ1-2; maybe TRBD1 (5 bases). CDR1 is MNHNS and CDR2 is SASEGT in the germline V gene. This CDR3 is 16 amino acids long. Trimming shortened V by 0 bases and J by 3 bases, and 14 bases separated the two germline ends. The CDR3 nucleotides read TGTGCCAGCAGTGAAGCCGGCAGGGAGGGAGACTATGGCTACACCTTC. It yields the protein CASSEAGREGDYGYTF.

The V call is TRBV20-1, the J call TRBJ1-3; D is perhaps TRBD1 (5 bases). Germline V gives CDR1 DFQATT, CDR2 SNEGSKA (reference sequence). The CDR3 length is 15 residues. Trimming removed 3 bases at V and 3 bases at J, with 15 bases between. In DNA, the CDR3 is TGCAGTGCTAGTTGGGTCCTCGGGGGTGGAAACACCATATATTTT. It is translated as CSASWVLGGGNTIYF.

This rearrangement joins TRBV3-1 (or the pseudogene TRBV3-2) to TRBJ2-7; TRBD2 matches at 12 bases. This CDR3 has 15 residues. Trimming removed 5 bases from V and 5 bases from J; junction bases left unmatched: 7. Germline values: CDR1 LGHDT, CDR2 YNNKEL (reference sequence). Here the CDR3 DNA reads TGTGCCAGCAGCTTCTCTAGCGGGGGGGCGGACGAGCAGTACTTC. It codes for CASSFSSGGADEQYF.

The chain combines TRBV2 with TRBJ2-7, with 11 bases identical to TRBD2. Trimming at V came to 4 bases and at J to 3 bases, leaving 5 bases not matched to a gene. This CDR3 has 15 residues. Germline lookup yields CDR1 SNHLY and CDR2 FYNNEI. DNA of the CDR3: TGTGCCAGCAGTGGAACTAGCGGGGGCCGCTACGAGCAGTACTTC. This sequence encodes CASSGTSGGRYEQYF.

The V and J genes are TRBV2 and TRBJ2-1, with D tentatively TRBD2 (5 bases). V lost 0 bases and J 7 bases, leaving 7 bases between the germline ends. Germline V gene data show CDR1 as SNHLY and CDR2 as FYNNEI. CDR3 length equals 13 residues. The CDR3 here is CASSEARGNEQFF. CDR3 nucleotide sequence: TGTGCCAGCAGTGAAGCCCGAGGGAATGAGCAGTTCTTC.

This clone has just a few counts. The rearrangement links TRBV5-1 to TRBJ1-1, with a possible D match to TRBD1 (5 bases). This CDR3 has 15 amino acids. V lost 0 bases and J 3 bases, leaving 12 bases between the germline ends. CDR1 and CDR2 (germline): SGHRS, YFSETQ. Here the CDR3 DNA reads TGCGCCAGCAGCTTGGCTGCAGGGATGGACACTGAAGCTTTCTTT. This sequence encodes CASSLAAGMDTEAFF.

V is TRBV7-9 and J is TRBJ1-3; D gene ambiguous. CDR3 length equals 15 residues. Germline V CDR1 and CDR2: SEHNR, FQNEAQ (reference sequence). V dropped 1 base and J dropped 0 bases, with 7 bases sitting between them. The CDR3 DNA sequence: TGTGCCAGCAGCTTAGAACAGCTCTCTGGAAACACCATATATTTT. Translating gives CASSLEQLSGNTIYF.

The chain carries TRBV9 and TRBJ1-2; D unresolved. From germline, CDR1 is SGDLS and CDR2 YYNGEE. This CDR3 has 14 amino acids. Trimming removed 0 bases from V and 4 bases from J, with 10 bases in between. The CDR3 coding sequence is TGTGCCAGCAGCGTAGGACTTAGAGGCTATGGCTACACCTTC. This gives the protein CASSVGLRGYGYTF.

The chain is built from TRBV5-6 and TRBJ2-7; TRBD1 agrees at 8 bases. The J segment lost 4 bases and the V segment lost 2 bases, leaving 8 bases of the junction unmatched. Germline assignment: CDR1 SGHDT and CDR2 YYEEEE. This CDR3 has 15 residues. The CDR3 spells CASSFRDRSWYEQYF. Here the CDR3 DNA reads TGTGCCAGCAGCTTCCGGGACAGGTCCTGGTACGAGCAGTACTTC.

V usage is TRBV5-1 and J usage is TRBJ2-1; TRBD1 aligns across 10 bases. The junction had 5 bases not matched to a gene; V was cut back by 7 bases and J by 7 bases. This CDR3 is built from 13 residues. From germline, CDR1 is SGHRS and CDR2 YFSETQ. The CDR3 spells CASGDRGLNEQFF. CDR3 nucleotides: TGCGCCAGCGGTGACAGGGGGCTTAATGAGCAGTTCTTC. The variable domain in full, completed from reference TRBV5-1 and TRBJ2-1, reads KAGVTQTPRYLIKTRGQQVTLSCSPISGHRSVSWYQQTPGQGLQFLFEYFSETQRNKGNFPGRFSGRQFSNSRSEMNVSTLELGDSALYLCASGDRGLNEQFFGPGTRLTVL.